This T cell receptor (beta chain) emerged from a study of cytomegalovirus exposure and HLA in healthy donors. Looking at the study overall: Falling in the Caucasian-associated ancestry cluster were 81% of a few hundred genotyped donors.

The CDR3 runs to 13 residues. J gave up 6 bases and V 2 bases, and 7 bases lay outside the gene matches. Germline values: CDR1 GTSNPN, CDR2 SVGIG (reference sequence). PCR involved 60 Vbeta and 13 Jbeta primers. The method was immunoSEQ multiplex PCR; TCRdb's version includes in-frame clones alone and lacks a portion of them. Seen here are about 160,000 clones, roughly 75% observed once, and the top ten hold 2% to 3%. The clonotype originates from a female donor in good health and CMV-seronegative. The rearrangement uses TRBV30 and TRBJ2-7; 7 nucleotides align to TRBD1. Material: PBMCs. The chain's CDR3 is CAWSRKQGSEQYF. CDR3 in DNA: TGTGCCTGGAGTCGAAAACAGGGGAGCGAGCAGTACTTC.